The entry that follows covers one T cell receptor (beta chain) sequence. Its antigen is unidentified. Only in-frame clones appear in the TCRdb table, and some are missing; sequencing was by immunoSEQ multiplex PCR. This table has approximately 100,000 clones, roughly 89% appearing once. CDR1 LNHNV and CDR2 YYDKDF come from the germline V gene (reference sequence). The CDR3 has 15 residues. V lost 3 bases to trimming and J lost 1 base, with 13 bases between them. This sample is part of a study of T cell responses to AZD1222 COVID-19 vaccine. About the study: The study pooled second doses at about 4 or about 12 weeks.

Study-level points and caveats: Reportedly, nearly half of unique spike TCRs recognized epitopes outside B.1.351/B.1.1.7 mutations. White British ancestry dominated among donors, who included more females, and clonal diversity was possibly underestimated. Sampling that yielded the repertoires occurred only after the peak T cell response.

The chain carries TRBV15 and TRBJ2-7, with TRBD2 as a possible D gene (6 bases). The sequences come from peripheral blood, collected on day 0 of AZD1222 vaccination. The source is an adult in good health. CDR3 in amino acids: CATSRLPRGSYEQYF. The CDR3 DNA sequence: TGTGCCACCAGCAGGCTCCCACGGGGGTCCTACGAGCAGTACTTC.